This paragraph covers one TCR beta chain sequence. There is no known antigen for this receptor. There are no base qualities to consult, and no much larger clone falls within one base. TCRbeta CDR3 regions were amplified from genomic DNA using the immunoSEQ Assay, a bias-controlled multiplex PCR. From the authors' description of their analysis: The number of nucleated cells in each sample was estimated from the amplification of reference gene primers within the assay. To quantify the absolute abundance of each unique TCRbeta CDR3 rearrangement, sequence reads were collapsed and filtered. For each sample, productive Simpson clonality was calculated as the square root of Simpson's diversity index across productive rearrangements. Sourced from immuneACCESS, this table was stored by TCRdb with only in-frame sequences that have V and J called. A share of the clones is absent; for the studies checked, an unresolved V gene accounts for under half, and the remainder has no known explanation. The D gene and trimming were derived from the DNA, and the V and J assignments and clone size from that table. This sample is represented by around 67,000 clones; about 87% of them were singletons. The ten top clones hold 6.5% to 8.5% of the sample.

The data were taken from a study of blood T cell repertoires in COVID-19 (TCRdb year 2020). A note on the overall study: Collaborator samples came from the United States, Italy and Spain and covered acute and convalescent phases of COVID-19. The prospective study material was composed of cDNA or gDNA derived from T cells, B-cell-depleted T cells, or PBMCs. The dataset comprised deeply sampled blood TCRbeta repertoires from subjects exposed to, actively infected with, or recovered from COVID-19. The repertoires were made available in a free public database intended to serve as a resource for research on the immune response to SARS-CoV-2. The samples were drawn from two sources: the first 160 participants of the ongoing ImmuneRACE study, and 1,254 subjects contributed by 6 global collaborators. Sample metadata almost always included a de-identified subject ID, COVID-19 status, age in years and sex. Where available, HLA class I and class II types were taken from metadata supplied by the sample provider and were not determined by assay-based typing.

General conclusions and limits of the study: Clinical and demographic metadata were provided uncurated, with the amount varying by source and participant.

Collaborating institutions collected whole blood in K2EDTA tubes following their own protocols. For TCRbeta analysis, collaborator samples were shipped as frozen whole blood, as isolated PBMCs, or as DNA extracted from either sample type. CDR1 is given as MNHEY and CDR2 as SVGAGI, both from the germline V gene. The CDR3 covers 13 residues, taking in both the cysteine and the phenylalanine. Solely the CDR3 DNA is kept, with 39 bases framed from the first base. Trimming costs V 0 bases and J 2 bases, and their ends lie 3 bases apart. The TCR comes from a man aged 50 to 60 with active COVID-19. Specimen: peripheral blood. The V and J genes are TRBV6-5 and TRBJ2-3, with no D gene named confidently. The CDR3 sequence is CASSYSATDTQYF. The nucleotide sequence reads TGTGCCAGCAGTTACTCGGCCACAGATACGCAGTATTTT.